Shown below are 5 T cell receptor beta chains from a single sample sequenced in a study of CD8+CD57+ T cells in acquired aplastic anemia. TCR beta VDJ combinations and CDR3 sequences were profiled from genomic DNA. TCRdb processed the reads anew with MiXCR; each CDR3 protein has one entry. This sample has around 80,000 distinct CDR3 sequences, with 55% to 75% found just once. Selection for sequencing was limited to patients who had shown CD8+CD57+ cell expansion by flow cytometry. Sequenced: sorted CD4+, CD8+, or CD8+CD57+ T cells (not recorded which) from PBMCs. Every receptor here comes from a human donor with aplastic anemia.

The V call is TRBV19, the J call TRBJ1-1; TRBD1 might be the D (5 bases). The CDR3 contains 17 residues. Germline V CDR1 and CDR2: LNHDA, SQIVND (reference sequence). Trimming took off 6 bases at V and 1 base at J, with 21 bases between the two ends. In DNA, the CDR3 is TGTGCCAGTAGGGAAACACCAAGACAGCAAAGGAACACTGAAGCTTTCTTT. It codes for CASRETPRQQRNTEAFF.

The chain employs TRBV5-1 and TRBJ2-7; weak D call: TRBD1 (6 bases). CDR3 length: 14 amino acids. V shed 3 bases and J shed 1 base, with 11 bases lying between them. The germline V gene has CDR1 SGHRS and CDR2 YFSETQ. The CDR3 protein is CASSSNRDSYEQYF. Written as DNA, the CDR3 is TGCGCCAGCAGCTCAAACAGGGATTCCTACGAGCAGTACTTC.

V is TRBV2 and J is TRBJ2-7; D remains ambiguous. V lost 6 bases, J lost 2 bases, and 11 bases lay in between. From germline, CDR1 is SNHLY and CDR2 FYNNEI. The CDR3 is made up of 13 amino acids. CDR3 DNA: TGTGCCAGCAGAAGACCGCAAACCTACGAGCAGTACTTC. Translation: CASRRPQTYEQYF. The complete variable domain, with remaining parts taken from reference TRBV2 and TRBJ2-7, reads EPEVTQTPSHQVTQMGQEVILRCVPISNHLYFYWYRQILGQKVEFLVSFYNNEISEKSEIFDDQFSVERPDGSNFTLKIRSTKLEDSAMYFCASRRPQTYEQYFGPGTRLTVT.

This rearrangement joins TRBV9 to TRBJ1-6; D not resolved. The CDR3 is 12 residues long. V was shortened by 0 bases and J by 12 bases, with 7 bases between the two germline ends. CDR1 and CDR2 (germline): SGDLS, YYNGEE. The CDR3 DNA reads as TGTGCCAGCAGCGTAGAACTAGGACCCCTCCACTTT. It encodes CASSVELGPLHF. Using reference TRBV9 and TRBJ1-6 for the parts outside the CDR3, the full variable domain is DSGVTQTPKHLITATGQRVTLRCSPRSGDLSVYWYQQSLDQGLQFLIQYYNGEERAKGNILERFSAQQFPDLHSELNLSSLELGDSALYFCASSVELGPLHFGNGTRLTVT.

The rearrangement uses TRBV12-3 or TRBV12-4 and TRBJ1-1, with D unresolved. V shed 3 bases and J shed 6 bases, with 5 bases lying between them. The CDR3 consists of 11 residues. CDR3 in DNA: TGTGCCAGCAGTTTGGCGGCTGAAGCTTTCTTT. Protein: CASSLAAEAFF.